This TCR beta chain was sequenced for a study of T cells after somatic rescue of genetic block (TCRdb year 2020). A note on the overall study: The study assessed how robust, over the long term, a T-cell system was when the system had developed through somatic rescue of a genetic block in T-cell development.

Libraries came from the immunoSEQ multiplex PCR assay. Entries here come from immuneACCESS through TCRdb and include only in-frame sequences with V and J called. Some clones fail to appear in such tables; in the studies checked, an unresolved V gene covers under half of the shortfall, and the cause of the remainder is unknown. A total of approximately 78,000 clones appear in this sample, roughly 93% of them only once. The ten largest make up approximately 2.9% of the sample. CDR1 and CDR2, per the germline V gene, are SGHRS and YFSETQ. The CDR3, from cysteine to phenylalanine, totals 13 residues. Only the CDR3 region is kept as DNA, spanning 39 bases read in frame from base 1. V is shortened by 0 bases, J by 6 bases, and the region joining them spans 7 bases. Comment on this clone: Its antigen is still unknown. No qualities accompany the bases; no much larger clone lies one base away.

The chain uses TRBV5-1 and TRBJ2-1; too little of a D gene remains to name it. The TCR originated in a man aged 30-40 years. What was sequenced was peripheral blood mononuclear cells (PBMCs). The bases are TGCGCCAGCAGCTTGGGAGCTTTCAATGAGCAGTTCTTC. Its protein is CASSLGAFNEQFF.